This TCR beta chain was found in a study of blood T cell repertoires in COVID-19. Study-wide background: The samples span acute and convalescent COVID-19 from the United States, Italy and Spain. PBMCs, B-cell-depleted T cells, or T cells were the source of the cDNA or gDNA that made up the material.

TCRdb keeps only in-frame clones here, not all; method: immunoSEQ multiplex PCR. Altogether under 300,000 clones are present, roughly 91% being singletons, with the ten largest covering around 1.9%. Germline CDR1 LGHNT, CDR2 FRNRAP. Trimming took 7 bases from V and 4 from J, leaving 19 bases between them. The CDR3 totals 16 residues. Each participant's cohort was designated according to participant-reported clinical history. Sequenced: PBMCs or T cells enriched from blood (not recorded which). This sequence was found in a woman in her sixties or seventies who had recovered from COVID-19. The chain combines TRBV12-5 with TRBJ1-4, with unresolved D. CDR3 nucleotide sequence: TGTGCTAGTGCCCACGGGGTTGAAGCCCTTAATGAAAAACTGTTTTTT. It translates to CASAHGVEALNEKLFF.